This entry lists 26 T cell receptor beta chains sequenced from one sample in a study of identical twins. TCRdb fed the 5' RACE reads into MiXCR, producing one record per CDR3 protein. Altogether about 250,000 distinct CDR3 sequences are present, approximately 7.3% being singletons, with the ten largest covering roughly 5%. These data are also associated with another study on yellow fever vaccine responses in identical twins.

The specimen sequenced was CD8+ T cells sorted from blood. The receptors were sampled from a young woman in good health.

This clonotype was detected ten times or more. The rearrangement joins TRBV29-1 to TRBJ1-4; TRBD1 aligns across 8 bases. J gave up 7 bases and V 7 bases, and 5 bases lay outside the gene matches. Per germline, CDR1 SQVTM and CDR2 ANQGSEA. The CDR3 totals 12 residues. Written as DNA, the CDR3 is TGCAGCGCCGGACAGGGCGGTGAAAAACTGTTTTTT. Its translation: CSAGQGGEKLFF.

V and J are TRBV27 and TRBJ2-2, with 16 bases fitting TRBD2. The CDR3 covers 18 residues. V lost 5 bases and J lost 3; bases outside the gene matches: 6. Germline V gene data show CDR1 as MNHEY and CDR2 as SMNVEV (reference sequence). The CDR3 DNA is TGTGCCAGCAGTCGGCCGGGACTAGCGGGGGGGCACACCGGGGAGCTGTTTTTT. It translates to CASSRPGLAGGHTGELFF.

This clonotype was detected ten times or more. V is TRBV20-1 and J is TRBJ2-1; tentative D call: TRBD2 (5 bases). The CDR3 has 14 residues. V gave up 3 bases and J gave up 5 bases, with 14 bases separating them. Germline CDR1 DFQATT, CDR2 SNEGSKA (reference sequence). CDR3 amino acids: CSARPLAGDNEQFF. The CDR3 DNA reads TGCAGTGCTAGGCCGCTAGCCGGGGACAATGAGCAGTTCTTC.

The rearrangement links TRBV2 to TRBJ2-7, with D possibly matching TRBD1 (6 bases). Trimming took 3 bases from V and 5 from J, leaving 11 bases between them. The germline V gene encodes CDR1 SNHLY and CDR2 FYNNEI. The CDR3 runs to 13 residues. The CDR3 bases are TGTGCCAGCAGTGATGGTCAGGGGAACGAGCAGTACGTC. Its protein product is CASSDGQGNEQYV.

This clonotype was seen at least ten times. The chain combines TRBV29-1 with TRBJ1-2; the D gene is possibly TRBD1 (6 bases). Germline V gives CDR1 SQVTM, CDR2 ANQGSEA. Trimming took off 5 bases at V and 7 bases at J, with 23 bases between the two ends. The CDR3 covers 15 residues. This CDR3 is CSVNPTGHSLRGYTF. The CDR3 DNA follows: TGCAGCGTTAACCCGACAGGTCATAGCCTGCGTGGCTACACCTTC.

This clonotype showed up just a few times. The rearrangement links TRBV24-1 to TRBJ2-7, with 12 bases that match TRBD2. The CDR3 is 17 residues long. Germline assignment: CDR1 KGHDR and CDR2 SFDVKD. V lost 4 bases, J lost 7 bases, and 13 bases stayed unmatched. In DNA form, the CDR3 reads TGTGCCACCAGTGACTCTACCACTAGCGGGAGGATCAGGGAGCAGTACTTC. Encoded protein: CATSDSTTSGRIREQYF.

The chain is built from TRBV28 and TRBJ2-7; D is unclear. The germline V gene encodes CDR1 MDHEN and CDR2 SYDVKM. V lost 7 bases and J 2 bases, leaving 9 bases between the germline ends. The CDR3 has 12 amino acids. CDR3 nucleotide sequence: TGTGCCAGCACTGGACGTACCTACGAGCAGTACGTC. Encoded protein: CASTGRTYEQYV.

There are a few counts of this clonotype. V is TRBV15 and J is TRBJ2-5, with D uncertain. The germline V gene has CDR1 LNHNV and CDR2 YYDKDF (reference sequence). The CDR3 covers 13 residues. V shed 5 bases and J shed 5 bases, with 12 bases lying between them. CDR3 sequence (DNA): TGTGCCACCAGCTCCAGACTGGGGGAGACCCAGTACTTC. Translated, it gives CATSSRLGETQYF. Full variable domain (outside the CDR3, taken from reference TRBV15 and TRBJ2-5): DAMVIQNPRYQVTQFGKPVTLSCSQTLNHNVMYWYQQKSSQAPKLLFHYYDKDFNNEADTPDNFQSRRPNTSFCFLDIRSPGLGDTAMYLCATSSRLGETQYFGPGTRLLVL.

This clonotype was counted a few times. The J gene is TRBJ2-2, the V gene TRBV27; TRBD1 is a possible D gene (5 bases). CDR1 and CDR2 (germline): MNHEY, SMNVEV (reference sequence). This CDR3 comprises 15 residues. V was pared by 3 bases and J by 1 base, with 9 bases between. The CDR3 region has the DNA TGTGCCAGCAGTTTCTGGCAGGGGAACACCGGGGAGCTGTTTTTT. Translating it yields CASSFWQGNTGELFF.

This clonotype was picked up many times. The chain couples TRBV3-1 to TRBJ2-1; D possibly corresponds to TRBD1 (5 bases). Trimming stripped 3 bases from V and 2 bases from J, with 8 bases between. The CDR3 consists of 14 residues. Germline CDR1 is LGHDT and CDR2 is YNNKEL (reference sequence). CDR3 sequence reads: CASSQGQTYNEQFF. DNA for the CDR3: TGTGCCAGCAGCCAGGGGCAAACCTACAATGAGCAGTTCTTC.

The V and J genes are TRBV7-9 and TRBJ2-7; the D gene is possibly TRBD1 (6 bases). CDR1 and CDR2 (germline): SEHNR, FQNEAQ (reference sequence). Trimming removed 4 bases at V and 1 base at J, with 11 bases between. The length of the CDR3 is 14 residues. For the CDR3, the DNA is TGTGCCAGCAGCTCAGTAGGACAGTCCTACGAGCAGTACTTC. This gives the protein CASSSVGQSYEQYF.

This clonotype has a count of ten or more. The rearrangement links TRBV12-3 or TRBV12-4 to TRBJ1-1; D is ambiguous. V lost 3 bases and J lost 8, with 10 bases in between. The CDR3 totals 12 residues. This CDR3 reads CASSLGITEAFF. The CDR3, as DNA: TGTGCCAGCAGTTTGGGAATTACAGAAGCTTTCTTT.

This clonotype was observed a handful of times. This chain joins TRBV4-1 and TRBJ2-1; D not certain. CDR3 length equals 16 residues. CDR1 is MGHRA and CDR2 is YSYEKL in the germline V gene. V dropped 0 bases and J dropped 0 bases, with 9 bases sitting between them. CDR3 amino acids: CASSQENRPSYNEQFF. As DNA, the CDR3 is TGCGCCAGCAGCCAAGAAAACCGCCCCTCCTACAATGAGCAGTTCTTC.

The chain recombines TRBV4-1 with TRBJ2-7; D is undetermined. Germline CDR1 and CDR2: MGHRA and YSYEKL. Deletions cut 4 bases from V and 0 bases from J, with 7 bases between. This CDR3 is built from 13 residues. CDR3 residues: CASSPQISYEQYF. The CDR3 DNA follows: TGCGCCAGCAGCCCCCAAATCTCCTACGAGCAGTACTTC.

This clonotype was seen a handful of times. The V and J genes are TRBV12-3 or TRBV12-4 and TRBJ1-6; D is possibly TRBD1 (6 bases). The CDR3 runs 15 residues. V lost 6 bases, J lost 6 bases, and 15 bases lay in between. This CDR3 reads CASRNRVFPNSPLHF. The DNA for the CDR3 is TGTGCCAGCAGGAACAGGGTATTCCCTAATTCACCCCTCCACTTT.

CDR3 in amino acids: CASSSGPAYNEQFF. The DNA of the CDR3 is TGCGCCAGCAGCTCCGGGCCAGCCTACAATGAGCAGTTCTTC. V gene TRBV5-1 combines with J gene TRBJ2-1, with D unclear. V was pared by 3 bases and J by 2 bases, with 9 bases between. The CDR3 consists of 14 residues. CDR1 is SGHRS, CDR2 YFSETQ, per germline.

This clonotype was picked up a small number of times. This rearrangement joins TRBV12-3 or TRBV12-4 to TRBJ2-2; D remains ambiguous. Trimming pared 3 bases from V and 2 bases from J, leaving 7 bases between. There are 14 residues in the CDR3. The DNA for the CDR3 is TGTGCCAGCAGTTTGCTGATAAACACCGGGGAGCTGTTTTTT. The encoded protein is CASSLLINTGELFF.

This clonotype was picked up many times. V usage is TRBV12-3 or TRBV12-4 and J usage is TRBJ2-3; D might be TRBD1 (6 bases). CDR3 length: 13 residues. V was pared by 7 bases and J by 4 bases, with 12 bases between. Written as DNA, the CDR3 is TGTGCCAGCACCACAGGGAGATCAGATACGCAGTATTTT. It specifies CASTTGRSDTQYF.

This chain links TRBV4-2 with TRBJ2-3, with D unresolved. Germline-derived CDR1 and CDR2 are LGHNA and YNFKEQ. There are 13 residues in the CDR3. V was cut by 0 bases and J by 6 bases, with 7 bases left in between. CDR3 DNA: TGTGCCAGCAGCCAAGATTCCGTGGATACGCAGTATTTT. This sequence encodes CASSQDSVDTQYF.

This chain connects TRBV20-1 to TRBJ2-7; 8 bases line up with TRBD1. CDR3 length equals 18 residues. Germline V lookup: CDR1 DFQATT, CDR2 SNEGSKA (reference sequence). The trim removed 3 bases at V and 2 bases at J, leaving 18 bases unmatched. CDR3 amino acids: CSASTTVLGQGDPYEQYV. DNA of the CDR3: TGCAGTGCTAGTACTACGGTGTTAGGACAGGGTGATCCCTACGAGCAGTACGTC.

The sample holds a few counts of this clonotype. The rearrangement joins TRBV4-1 to TRBJ1-1; TRBD1 agrees at 9 bases. Germline CDR1 MGHRA, CDR2 YSYEKL. The CDR3 length is 14 residues. Trimming removed 4 bases from V and 1 base from J; junction bases left unmatched: 1. The CDR3 nucleotides are TGCGCCAGCAGCCGACAGGGGGGGAACACTGAAGCTTTCTTT. Translated, it gives CASSRQGGNTEAFF.

This clonotype was picked up a small number of times. V gene TRBV4-1 combines with J gene TRBJ2-7, with 7 bases fitting TRBD2. Germline V gene lookup returns CDR1 MGHRA and CDR2 YSYEKL. This CDR3 is 15 amino acids long. The V segment lost 0 bases and the J segment 3 bases; nucleotides outside the gene matches: 5. Here the CDR3 reads CASSQEGTNYYEQYF. CDR3 DNA sequence: TGCGCCAGCAGCCAAGAAGGGACTAACTACTACGAGCAGTACTTC.

There are many counts of this clonotype. Here the CDR3 reads CASSLSGELFF. As DNA, the CDR3 is TGTGCCAGCAGTTTGTCCGGGGAGCTGTTTTTT. J is TRBJ2-2 and V is TRBV12-3 or TRBV12-4; D is ambiguous. The CDR3 length is 11 residues. The V and J ends lost 3 bases and 6 bases respectively, with 2 bases between them.

This chain links TRBV7-6 with TRBJ2-5, with 9 bases fitting TRBD1. The CDR3 covers 16 residues. Germline V lookup: CDR1 SGHVS, CDR2 FNYEAQ. V shed 2 bases and J 5 bases; nucleotides not matched to a gene: 9. The CDR3 region is CASSLTLQGARETQYF. CDR3 DNA: TGTGCCAGCAGCTTAACGCTACAGGGGGCGCGGGAGACCCAGTACTTC. The full variable domain, rest sourced from reference TRBV7-6 and TRBJ2-5, is GAGVSQSPRYKVTKRGQDVALRCDPISGHVSLYWYRQALGQGPEFLTYFNYEAQQDKSGLPNDRFSAERPEGSISTLTIQRTEQRDSAMYRCASSLTLQGARETQYFGPGTRLLVL.

CDR3 residues: CASSPLAGGGDEQYF. The CDR3 DNA is TGTGCCAGCAGTCCACTAGCGGGAGGAGGCGACGAGCAGTACTTC. The chain links TRBV27 to TRBJ2-7; 12 bases agree with TRBD2. This CDR3 is built from 15 residues. After removal of 5 bases from V and 5 bases from J, the junction contained 7 bases not matched to a gene. Germline V gives CDR1 MNHEY, CDR2 SMNVEV (reference sequence).

Of note for this clonotype: A much larger clone lies a single base off, so this may be a read error. V and J are TRBV20-1 and TRBJ2-1; 10 bases fit TRBD2. With 2 bases clipped from V and 8 bases from J, the junction kept 9 bases outside the gene matches. The CDR3 loop spans 15 amino acids. Germline CDR1 reads DFQATT; CDR2 reads SNEGSKA (reference sequence). As DNA, the CDR3 is TGCAGTGCTAGACCCGGGACTAGCGCTTACGATGAGCAGTTCTTC. It codes for CSARPGTSAYDEQFF.